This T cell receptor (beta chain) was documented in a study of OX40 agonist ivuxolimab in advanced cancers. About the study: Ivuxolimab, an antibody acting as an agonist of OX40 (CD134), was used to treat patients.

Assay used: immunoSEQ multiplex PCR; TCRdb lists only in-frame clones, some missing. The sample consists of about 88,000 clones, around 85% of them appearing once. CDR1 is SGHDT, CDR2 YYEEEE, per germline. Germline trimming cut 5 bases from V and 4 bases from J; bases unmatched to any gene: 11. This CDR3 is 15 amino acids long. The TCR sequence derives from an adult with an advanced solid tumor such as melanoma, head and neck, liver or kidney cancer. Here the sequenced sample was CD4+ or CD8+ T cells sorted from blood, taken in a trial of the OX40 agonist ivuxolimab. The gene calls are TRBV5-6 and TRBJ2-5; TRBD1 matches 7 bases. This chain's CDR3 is CASRYRGNQGETQYF. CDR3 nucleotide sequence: TGTGCCAGCAGGTACAGGGGCAACCAGGGAGAGACCCAGTACTTC.